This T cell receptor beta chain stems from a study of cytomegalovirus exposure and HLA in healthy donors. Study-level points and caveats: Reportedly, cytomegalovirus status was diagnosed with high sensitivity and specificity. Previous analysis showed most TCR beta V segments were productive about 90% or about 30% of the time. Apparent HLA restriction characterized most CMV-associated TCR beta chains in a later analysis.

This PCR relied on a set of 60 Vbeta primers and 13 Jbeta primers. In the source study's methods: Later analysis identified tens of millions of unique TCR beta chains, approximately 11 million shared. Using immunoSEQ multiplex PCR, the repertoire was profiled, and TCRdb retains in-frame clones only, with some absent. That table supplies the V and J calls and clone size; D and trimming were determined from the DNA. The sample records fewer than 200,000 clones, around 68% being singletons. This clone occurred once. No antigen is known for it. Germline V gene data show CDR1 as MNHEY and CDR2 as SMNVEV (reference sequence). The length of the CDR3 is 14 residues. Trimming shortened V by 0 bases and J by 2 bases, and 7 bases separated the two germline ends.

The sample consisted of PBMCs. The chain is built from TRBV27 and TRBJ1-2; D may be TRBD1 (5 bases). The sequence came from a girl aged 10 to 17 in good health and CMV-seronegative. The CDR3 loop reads CASSLSPGNYGYTF. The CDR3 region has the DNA TGTGCCAGCAGTTTATCACCAGGGAACTATGGCTACACCTTC.